The source of this T cell receptor (beta chain) is a study of OX40 agonist ivuxolimab in advanced cancers. Turning to the study itself: With ivuxolimab, an agonistic anti-OX40 (CD134) antibody, patients were treated. Ivuxolimab was administered intravenously to patients at 0.01 to 10 mg/kg every 2 weeks. Study-level points and caveats: There were, on average, more expanded clones in CD8+ T cells than in CD4+.

Sequenced by immunoSEQ multiplex PCR; TCRdb stores in-frame clones only, minus some. The table has 77,000 or so clones, roughly 86% seen once. CDR1 is SGHVS, CDR2 FQNEAQ, per germline. The length of the CDR3 is 15 residues. V lost 6 bases and J 4 bases, leaving 19 bases between the germline ends. As regards this clone: What it recognizes is unknown.

This specimen was CD4+ or CD8+ T cells sorted from blood, taken in a trial of the OX40 agonist ivuxolimab. The V and J genes are TRBV7-8 and TRBJ2-7; the D gene is possibly TRBD1 (7 bases). The sequence was obtained from an adult with an advanced solid tumor such as melanoma, head and neck, liver or kidney cancer. The CDR3 DNA is TGTGCCAGCAGGACCCTGGAGGGGGCGCGGTACGAGCAGTACTTC. Its protein product is CASRTLEGARYEQYF.